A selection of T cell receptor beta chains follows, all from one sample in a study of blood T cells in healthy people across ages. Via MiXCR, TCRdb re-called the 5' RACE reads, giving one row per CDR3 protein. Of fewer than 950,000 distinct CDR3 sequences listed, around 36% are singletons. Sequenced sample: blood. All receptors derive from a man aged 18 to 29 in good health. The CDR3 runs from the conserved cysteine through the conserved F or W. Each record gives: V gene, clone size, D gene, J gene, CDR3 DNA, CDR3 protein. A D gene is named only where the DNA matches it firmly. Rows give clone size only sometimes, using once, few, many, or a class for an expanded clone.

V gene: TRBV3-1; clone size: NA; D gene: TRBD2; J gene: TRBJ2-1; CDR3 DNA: TGTGCCAGCAGTCCTCCGCGGGGGAGAAACAATGAGCAGTTCTTC; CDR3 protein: CASSPPRGRNNEQFF
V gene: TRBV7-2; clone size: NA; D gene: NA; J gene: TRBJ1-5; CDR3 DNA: TGTGCCAGCAGCTCAGATTATCAGCCCCAGCATTTT; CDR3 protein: CASSSDYQPQHF
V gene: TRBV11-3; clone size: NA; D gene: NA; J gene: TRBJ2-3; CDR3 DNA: TGTGCCAGCAGCGCACGGAGGGAAAGCACAGATACGCAGTATTTT; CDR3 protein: CASSARRESTDTQYF
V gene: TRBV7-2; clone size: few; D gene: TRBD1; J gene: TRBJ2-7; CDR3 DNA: TGTGCCAGCAGCTTGCAGGGGGAGACTTACGAGCAGTACTTC; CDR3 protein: CASSLQGETYEQYF
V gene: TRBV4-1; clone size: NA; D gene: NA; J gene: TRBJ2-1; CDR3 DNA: TGCGCCAGCAGCCAAGGTAGTCCCAATGAGCAGTTCTTC; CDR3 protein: CASSQGSPNEQFF
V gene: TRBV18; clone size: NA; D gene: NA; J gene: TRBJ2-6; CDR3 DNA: TGTGCCAGCTCACCCAGGAGTATAGCTTCTGGGGCCAACGTCCTGACTTTC; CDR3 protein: CASSPRSIASGANVLTF
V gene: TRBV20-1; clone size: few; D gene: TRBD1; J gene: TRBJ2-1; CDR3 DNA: TGCAGTGCTAGAGACAGGGACAGGGCCTGGGGTGAGCAGTTCTTC; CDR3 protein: CSARDRDRAWGEQFF
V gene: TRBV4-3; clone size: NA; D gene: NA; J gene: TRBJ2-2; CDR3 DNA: TGCGCCAGCAGCCAAGTCTCGCAGGGTGAACCCGGGGAGCTGTTTTTT; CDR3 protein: CASSQVSQGEPGELFF
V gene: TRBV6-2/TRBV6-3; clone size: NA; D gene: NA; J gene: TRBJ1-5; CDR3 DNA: TGTGCCAGCAGTTACGGGACAAGACATAGCAATCAGCCCCAGCATTTT; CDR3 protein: CASSYGTRHSNQPQHF
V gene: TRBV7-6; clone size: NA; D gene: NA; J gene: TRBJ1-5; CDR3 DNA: TGTGCCAGCAGCTTAGAGGCAACAGTGGGTCAGCCCCAGCATTTT; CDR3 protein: CASSLEATVGQPQHF
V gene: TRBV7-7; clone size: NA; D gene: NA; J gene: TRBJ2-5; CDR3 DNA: TGTGCCAGCAGCCGGGACATTGGAGAGACCCAGTACTTC; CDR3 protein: CASSRDIGETQYF
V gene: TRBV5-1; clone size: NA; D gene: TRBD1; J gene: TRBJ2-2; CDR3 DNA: TGCGCCAGCAGCAACTCAACAGGGGCCGGGGAGCTGTTTTTT; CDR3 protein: CASSNSTGAGELFF
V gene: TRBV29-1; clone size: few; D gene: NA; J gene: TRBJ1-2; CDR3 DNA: TGCAGCGTCGGGGCAGTGTTTGGCGACAGACTTGACTATGGCTACACCTTC; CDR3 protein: CSVGAVFGDRLDYGYTF
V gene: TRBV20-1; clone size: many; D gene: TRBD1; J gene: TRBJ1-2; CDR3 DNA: TGCAGTGCTAGTCTTCGGGACGGGACAGGGGGAGGCTACACCTTC; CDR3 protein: CSASLRDGTGGGYTF
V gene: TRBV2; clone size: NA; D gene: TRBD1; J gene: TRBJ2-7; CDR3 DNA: TGTGCCAGCAGTGAAGAGGGGACAGGTCTCCACGAGCAGTACTTC; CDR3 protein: CASSEEGTGLHEQYF
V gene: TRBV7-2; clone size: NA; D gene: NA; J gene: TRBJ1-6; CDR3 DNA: TGTGCCAGCAGCCCCCGCTGGACAAGACTAGCTTCACCCCTCCACTTT; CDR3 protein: CASSPRWTRLASPLHF
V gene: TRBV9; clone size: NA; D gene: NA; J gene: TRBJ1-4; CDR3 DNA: TGTGCCAGCAGCGCGGGACGGTCTAATGAAAAACTGTTTTTT; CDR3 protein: CASSAGRSNEKLFF
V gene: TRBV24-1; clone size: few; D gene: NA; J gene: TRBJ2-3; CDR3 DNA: TGTGCCACCAGTGATTTGGGCCGTGCACATACGCAGTATTTT; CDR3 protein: CATSDLGRAHTQYF
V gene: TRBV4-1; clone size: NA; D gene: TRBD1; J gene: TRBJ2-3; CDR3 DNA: TGCGCCAGCAGCTCCGAGGCGGGACAGGAAGCAGATACGCAGTATTTT; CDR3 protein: CASSSEAGQEADTQYF
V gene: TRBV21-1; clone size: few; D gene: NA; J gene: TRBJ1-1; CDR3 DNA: TGTGCCAGCAGTCAAAGACCAACGCAGGGGGCTGAGGGGACTGAAGCTTTCTTT; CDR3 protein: CASSQRPTQGAEGTEAFF
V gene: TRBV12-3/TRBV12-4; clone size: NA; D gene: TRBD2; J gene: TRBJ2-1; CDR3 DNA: TGTGCCAGCAGACCCTCTAGCGGGGGGGTGGCAAATGAGCAGTTCTTC; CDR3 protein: CASRPSSGGVANEQFF
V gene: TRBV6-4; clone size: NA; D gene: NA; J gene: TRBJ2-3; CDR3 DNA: TGTGCCGGCAGTGCTGGGACAGATACGCAGTATTTT; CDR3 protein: CAGSAGTDTQYF
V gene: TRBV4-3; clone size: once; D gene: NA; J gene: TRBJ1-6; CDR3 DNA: TGCGCCAGCACCGTAGCCCCAGGGGAACCCCTCCACTTT; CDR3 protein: CASTVAPGEPLHF
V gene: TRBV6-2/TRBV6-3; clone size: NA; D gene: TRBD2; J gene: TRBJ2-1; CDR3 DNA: TGTGCCAGCAGTTACCCCACAGCGGGAGGGCTATATGAGCAGTTCTTC; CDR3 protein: CASSYPTAGGLYEQFF
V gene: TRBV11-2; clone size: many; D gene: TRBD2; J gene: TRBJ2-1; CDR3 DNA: TGTGCCAGCAGCTTAATTCCCAGCGGGGCGAGCAATGAGCAGTTCTTC; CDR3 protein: CASSLIPSGASNEQFF
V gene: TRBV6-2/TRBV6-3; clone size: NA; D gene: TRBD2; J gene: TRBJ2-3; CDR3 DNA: TGTGCCAGCAGTTACGTGGTAGCGGGGGCGCACACAGATACGCAGTATTTT; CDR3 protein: CASSYVVAGAHTDTQYF
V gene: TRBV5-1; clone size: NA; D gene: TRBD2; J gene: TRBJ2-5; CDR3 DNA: TGCGCCAGCAGCTCCAACACCCAGCGGGATAGTGAGCAGTACTTC; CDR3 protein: CASSSNTQRDSEQYF
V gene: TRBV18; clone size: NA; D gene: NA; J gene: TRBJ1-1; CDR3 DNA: TGTGCCAGCTCACCACCCCAGGGCCGAACTGAAGCTTTCTTT; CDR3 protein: CASSPPQGRTEAFF
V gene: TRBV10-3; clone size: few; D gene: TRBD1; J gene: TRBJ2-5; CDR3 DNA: TGTGCCATCAGGACTGACAGGGTAGGTGAGCAGTACTTC; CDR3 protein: CAIRTDRVGEQYF
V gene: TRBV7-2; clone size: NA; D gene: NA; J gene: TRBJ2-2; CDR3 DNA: TGTGCCAGCAGCGTCAACGGGGGGCGGAACACCGGGGAGCTGTTTTTT; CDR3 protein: CASSVNGGRNTGELFF
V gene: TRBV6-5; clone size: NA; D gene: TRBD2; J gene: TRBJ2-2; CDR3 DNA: TGTGCCAGCAGTTACTCTAGCGGGGGCAACACCGGGGAGCTGTTTTTT; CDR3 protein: CASSYSSGGNTGELFF
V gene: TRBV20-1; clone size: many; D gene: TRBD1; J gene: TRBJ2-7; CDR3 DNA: TGCAGTGCTAGAGAAGAGGACAGGGGAACCTACGAGCAGTACTTC; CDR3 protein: CSAREEDRGTYEQYF
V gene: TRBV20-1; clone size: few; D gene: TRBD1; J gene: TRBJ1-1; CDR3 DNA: TGCAGTGCTAGAAAGGGGTCGCAGGGGGCTGAAGCTTTCTTT; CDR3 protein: CSARKGSQGAEAFF
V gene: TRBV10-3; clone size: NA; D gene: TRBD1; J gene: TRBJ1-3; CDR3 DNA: TGTGCCATCAGTGATAGGGGGCCGGGAGACACCATATATTTT; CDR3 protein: CAISDRGPGDTIYF
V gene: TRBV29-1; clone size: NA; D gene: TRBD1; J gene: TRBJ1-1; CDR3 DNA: TGCAGCGTTATAATAACAGGGGAGAAAACTGAAGCTTTCTTT; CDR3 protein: CSVIITGEKTEAFF
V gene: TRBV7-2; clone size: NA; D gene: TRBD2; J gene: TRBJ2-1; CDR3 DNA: TGTGCCAGCAGCTTAGATAGCGGGAGGGCTGGGAATGAGCAGTTCTTC; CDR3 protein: CASSLDSGRAGNEQFF
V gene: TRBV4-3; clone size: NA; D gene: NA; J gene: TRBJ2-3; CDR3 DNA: TGCGCCAGCAACCAAGATTGGGCGGATAGGGGCTGGACAGATACGCAGTATTTT; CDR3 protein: CASNQDWADRGWTDTQYF
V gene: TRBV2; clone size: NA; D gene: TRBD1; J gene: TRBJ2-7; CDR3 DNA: TGTGCCAGCAGGCTGACAGGGGGGCATCTCTCCGAGCAGTACTTC; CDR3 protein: CASRLTGGHLSEQYF
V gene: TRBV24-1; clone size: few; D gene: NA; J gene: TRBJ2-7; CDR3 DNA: TGTGCCACCAGTGATGCCGGGGCCATCAGTGAGCAGTACTTC; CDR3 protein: CATSDAGAISEQYF
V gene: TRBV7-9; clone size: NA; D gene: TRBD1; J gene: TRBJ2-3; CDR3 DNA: TGTGCCAGCAACAGGGGCCGTGGAGATACGCAGTATTTT; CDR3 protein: CASNRGRGDTQYF
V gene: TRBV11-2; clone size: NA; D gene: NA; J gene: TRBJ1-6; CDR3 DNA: TGTGCCAGCAGCCCGCCCACCGGACCGTGGGGGTATTCACCCCTCCACTTT; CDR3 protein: CASSPPTGPWGYSPLHF
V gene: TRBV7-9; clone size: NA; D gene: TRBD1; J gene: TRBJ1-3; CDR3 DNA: TGTGCCAGCAGCCCCCGGGACAGGGGCTTTGGAAACACCATATATTTT; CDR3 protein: CASSPRDRGFGNTIYF
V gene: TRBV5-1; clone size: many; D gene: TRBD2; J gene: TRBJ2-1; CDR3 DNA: TGCGCCAGCAGCTTGGCCGGCGGGGGTGGGGGCAATGAGCAGTTCTTC; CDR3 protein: CASSLAGGGGGNEQFF
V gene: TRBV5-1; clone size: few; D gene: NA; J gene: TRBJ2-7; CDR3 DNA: TGCGCCAGCAGCTTGGTGGACAGTACCTACGAGCAGTACTTC; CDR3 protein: CASSLVDSTYEQYF
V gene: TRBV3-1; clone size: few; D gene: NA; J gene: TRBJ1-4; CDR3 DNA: TGTGCCAGCAGCCAAAAGACCCGCGGGAATGAAAAACTGTTTTTT; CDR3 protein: CASSQKTRGNEKLFF
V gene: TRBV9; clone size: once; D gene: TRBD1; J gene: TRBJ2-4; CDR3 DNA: TGTGCCAGCAGCGCGGGACAGGGGGCGCGAGACATTCAGTACTTC; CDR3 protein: CASSAGQGARDIQYF
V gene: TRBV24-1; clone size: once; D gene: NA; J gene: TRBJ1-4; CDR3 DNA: TGTGCCACCAGTGACGGCCCGAATGAAAAACTGTTTTTT; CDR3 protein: CATSDGPNEKLFF
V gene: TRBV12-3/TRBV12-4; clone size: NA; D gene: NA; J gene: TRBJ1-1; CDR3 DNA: TGTGCCAGCAGTAGAGGGTGGGTAGGGGTGAAGAACACTGATGCTTTCTTT; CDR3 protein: CASSRGWVGVKNTDAFF
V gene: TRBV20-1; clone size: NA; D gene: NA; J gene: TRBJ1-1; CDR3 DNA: TGCAGTGCTAGAAGCGAAAGGCATGGCTGGAACACTGAAGCTTTCTTT; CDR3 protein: CSARSERHGWNTEAFF
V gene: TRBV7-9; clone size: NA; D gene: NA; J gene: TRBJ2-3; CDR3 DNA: TGTGCCAGCCTCTATGTCGGGGAACCGTGGGAAGATACGCAGTATTTT; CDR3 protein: CASLYVGEPWEDTQYF
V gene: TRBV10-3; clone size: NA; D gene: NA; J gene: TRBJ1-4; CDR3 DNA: TGTGCCATCAAAGCGGAACCTAATGAAAAACTGTTTTTT; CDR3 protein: CAIKAEPNEKLFF
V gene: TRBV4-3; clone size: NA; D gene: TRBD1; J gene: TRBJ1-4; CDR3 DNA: TGCGCCAGCAGCCAAGAAGGAGGGGGCAAGGAAAAACTGTTTTTT; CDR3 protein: CASSQEGGGKEKLFF
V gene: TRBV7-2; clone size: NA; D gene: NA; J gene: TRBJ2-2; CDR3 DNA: TGTGCCAGCAGCTCAGGGCCCCCGGGGACCAACACCGGGGAGCTGTTTTTT; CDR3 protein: CASSSGPPGTNTGELFF
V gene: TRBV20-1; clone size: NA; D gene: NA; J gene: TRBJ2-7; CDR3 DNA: TGCAGTGCCCGCAGTGGCGAGCAGTACTTC; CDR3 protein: CSARSGEQYF